The present TCR beta chain was sequenced within a study of circulating tumor DNA in untreated peripheral T-cell lymphoma (dated by TCRdb to the early 2020s). The receptor library was made with the immunoSEQ multiplex PCR assay. This is the immuneACCESS table as TCRdb keeps it, with only in-frame sequences that have V and J called. A part of the clones is gone; compared with another copy, unresolved V genes explain less than half, and the rest is unexplained. The sample contains some 7,000 clones, 50% to 75% of them found a single time. The ten most abundant clones make up under 60% of the sample. Summary of the overall study and its limitations: Tumor-specific clonotypes were identified in under 80% of patients, from about 83% of baseline tissues and approximately 70% of baseline serum samples.

To find tumor-specific TCR clonotypes, researchers sequenced baseline tumor tissue that had been collected prior to treatment. Next-generation sequencing of T-cell receptor sequences was used to monitor peripheral T-cell lymphoma patients receiving frontline treatment on a trial. Trimming at the junction amounts to 5 bases on V and 6 bases on J, and the germline ends lie 12 bases apart. There are 13 amino acids in the CDR3, from cysteine to phenylalanine inclusive. Only CDR3 DNA is held: 39 bases, read in frame from base 1. Via the germline V gene, CDR1 is MNHGY and CDR2 SAAAGT. Note on this clone: The target of this receptor is not known. No much larger clone is present one base from it, and per-base qualities are unavailable.

The chain is encoded by TRBV6-8 joined to TRBJ2-3; TRBD1 could be the D gene, as 6 bases match. The material sequenced was tumor tissue. The TCR sequence derives from a human donor with peripheral T-cell lymphoma. The DNA reads TGTGCCAGCAGTAAACAGGGCGGGGATACGCAGTATTTT. The resulting protein is CASSKQGGDTQYF.